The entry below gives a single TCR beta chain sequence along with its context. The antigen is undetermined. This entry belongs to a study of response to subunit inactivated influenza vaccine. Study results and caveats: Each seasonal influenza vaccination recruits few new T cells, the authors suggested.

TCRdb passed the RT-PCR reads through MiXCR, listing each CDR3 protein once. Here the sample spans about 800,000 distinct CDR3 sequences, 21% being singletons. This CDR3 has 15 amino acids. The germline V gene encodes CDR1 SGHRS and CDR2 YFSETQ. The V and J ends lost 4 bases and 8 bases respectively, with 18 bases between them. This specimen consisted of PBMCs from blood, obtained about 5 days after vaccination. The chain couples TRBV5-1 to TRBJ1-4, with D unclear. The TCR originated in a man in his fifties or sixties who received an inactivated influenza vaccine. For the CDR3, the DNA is TGCGCCAGCAGCAGTACGGGTCTTCCTGCGGAAAAACTGTTTTTT. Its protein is CASSSTGLPAEKLFF. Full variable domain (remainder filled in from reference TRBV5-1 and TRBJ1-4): KAGVTQTPRYLIKTRGQQVTLSCSPISGHRSVSWYQQTPGQGLQFLFEYFSETQRNKGNFPGRFSGRQFSNSRSEMNVSTLELGDSALYLCASSSTGLPAEKLFFGSGTQLSVL.